A selection of T cell receptor beta chains follows, all from one sample in a study of vaccination and CD4 T cells after COVID-19. These receptors are not linked to any known antigen. TCRdb re-called the PCR reads through MiXCR, storing one row per CDR3 protein. The sample yields about 15,000 distinct CDR3 sequences, roughly 50% seen once. Material: CD4+ T cells from blood, cultured in vitro. The source of these receptors is a human donor who had recovered from COVID-19. The CDR3 runs from the conserved cysteine through the conserved F or W. A D gene is named only where the DNA matches it firmly. Clone sizes are given selectively: once, few, many, or a class where the clone is expanded.

>TRBV6-1|.|few|15|TRBJ1-5
CASSESGQNNQPQHF
TGTGCCAGCAGTGAATCGGGGCAAAACAATCAGCCCCAGCATTTT
>TRBV27|.|.|13|TRBJ2-4
CASRGTAKNIQYF
TGTGCCAGCAGGGGGACGGCCAAAAACATTCAGTACTTC
>TRBV29-1|TRBD2|.|14|TRBJ2-5
CSVVLAGTLETQYF
TGCAGCGTAGTTCTAGCGGGAACATTAGAGACCCAGTACTTC
>TRBV10-3|.|.|15|TRBJ1-5
CAISESGGGDRPQHF
TGTGCCATCAGTGAGTCTGGAGGGGGGGATCGGCCCCAGCATTTT
>TRBV7-8|.|.|15|TRBJ2-5
CASSLGGGPPRDQYF
TGTGCCAGCAGCTTAGGGGGCGGGCCACCACGGGACCAGTACTTC
>TRBV27|.|few|14|TRBJ1-5
CASRGSHSNQPQHF
TGTGCCAGCAGGGGCAGTCATAGCAATCAGCCCCAGCATTTT
>TRBV2|.|.|13|TRBJ2-5
CASSGRPQETQYF
TGTGCCAGCAGTGGGCGGCCCCAAGAGACCCAGTACTTC
>TRBV19|.|.|12|TRBJ1-5
CASSMPNQPQHF
TGTGCCAGTAGTATGCCCAATCAGCCCCAGCATTTT
>TRBV28|.|.|12|TRBJ1-5
CASRDLNQPQHF
TGTGCCTCCCGGGATCTCAATCAGCCCCAGCATTTT
>TRBV5-4|.|.|14|TRBJ1-1
CASSLTTSNPEAFF
TGTGCCAGCAGCTTGACGACTTCGAACCCTGAAGCTTTCTTT
>TRBV12-3/TRBV12-4|TRBD1|few|14|TRBJ1-1
CASSQTGLTTEAFF
TGTGCCAGCAGCCAGACAGGGCTCACCACTGAAGCTTTCTTT
>TRBV18|.|few|15|TRBJ1-5
CASSRGAGGNQPQHF
TGTGCCAGCTCACGGGGGGCAGGAGGCAATCAGCCCCAGCATTTT
>TRBV24-1|.|.|14|TRBJ1-2
CATSDPTVPGGYTF
TGTGCCACCAGTGACCCGACAGTCCCTGGTGGCTACACCTTC
>TRBV6-1|.|once|16|TRBJ2-3
CASSPQMGTSTDTQYF
TGTGCCAGCAGTCCCCAAATGGGGACAAGCACAGATACGCAGTATTTT
>TRBV11-1|TRBD1|few|14|TRBJ2-5
CASSIGQGQETQYF
TGTGCCAGCAGCATCGGACAGGGTCAAGAGACCCAGTACTTC
>TRBV2|.|few|12|TRBJ1-1
CASFEGTIEAFF
TGTGCCAGCTTTGAGGGGACAATAGAAGCTTTCTTT
>TRBV20-1|TRBD2|.|16|TRBJ2-1
CSAHLTSGSSYNEQFF
TGCAGTGCGCACCTGACTAGCGGGAGTTCCTACAATGAGCAGTTCTTC
>TRBV11-3|TRBD2|few|15|TRBJ2-1
CASSSKAGVGDEQFF
TGTGCCAGCAGCTCGAAAGCGGGAGTCGGCGATGAGCAGTTCTTC
>TRBV6-5|.|.|13|TRBJ1-1
CASSYATGTLAFF
TGTGCCAGCAGTTACGCGACGGGGACACTGGCTTTCTTT
>TRBV29-1|.|.|12|TRBJ1-2
CSVGGAGRWYTF
TGCAGCGTTGGGGGGGCAGGCCGGTGGTACACCTTC
>TRBV20-1|TRBD1|few|12|TRBJ2-7
CSALGTAYEQYF
TGCAGTGCTCTCGGGACAGCTTACGAGCAGTACTTC
>TRBV5-1|TRBD2|once|15|TRBJ2-5
CASSSSGRGGETQYF
TGCGCCAGCAGCTCTAGCGGGAGGGGGGGAGAGACCCAGTACTTC
>TRBV20-1|.|.|15|TRBJ1-6
CSARGSLSYNSPLHF
TGCAGTGCTAGGGGGAGTTTATCCTATAATTCACCCCTCCACTTT
>TRBV29-1|TRBD2|.|17|TRBJ2-3
CSLGTSGRGAFTDTQYF
TGCAGCCTCGGGACTAGCGGGAGGGGGGCATTCACAGATACGCAGTATTTT
>TRBV6-1|TRBD1|few|13|TRBJ2-7
CASRTGDAYEQYF
TGTGCCAGCAGGACAGGGGACGCCTACGAGCAGTACTTC
>TRBV20-1|TRBD1|.|15|TRBJ1-6
CSARDPTGGGSPLHF
TGCAGTGCTAGAGATCCCACAGGGGGAGGTTCACCCCTCCACTTT
>TRBV27|.|.|14|TRBJ1-1
CASSLSGPGVEAFF
TGTGCCAGCAGTTTATCGGGACCGGGGGTAGAAGCTTTCTTT
>TRBV11-3|TRBD1|.|16|TRBJ1-1
CASSLEAGQGNTEAFF
TGTGCCAGCAGCTTAGAGGCGGGACAGGGGAACACTGAAGCTTTCTTT
>TRBV7-2|.|.|13|TRBJ2-3
CASSSVTTDTQYF
TGTGCCAGCAGCTCCGTCACTACAGATACGCAGTATTTT
>TRBV18|TRBD1|.|16|TRBJ1-2
CASSERDRSVGYGYTF
TGTGCCAGCTCAGAACGGGACAGGTCGGTTGGCTATGGCTACACCTTC
>TRBV28|.|.|14|TRBJ1-5
CASSLGRSNQPQHF
TGTGCCAGCAGCCTTGGACGGAGCAATCAGCCCCAGCATTTT
>TRBV20-1|TRBD2|few|15|TRBJ2-3
CSATREGISTDTQYF
TGCAGTGCTACACGGGAGGGAATCAGCACAGATACGCAGTATTTT
>TRBV7-2|TRBD2|.|14|TRBJ2-5
CASSLAGGSGTQYF
TGTGCCAGCAGCTTAGCGGGCGGGAGTGGGACCCAGTACTTC